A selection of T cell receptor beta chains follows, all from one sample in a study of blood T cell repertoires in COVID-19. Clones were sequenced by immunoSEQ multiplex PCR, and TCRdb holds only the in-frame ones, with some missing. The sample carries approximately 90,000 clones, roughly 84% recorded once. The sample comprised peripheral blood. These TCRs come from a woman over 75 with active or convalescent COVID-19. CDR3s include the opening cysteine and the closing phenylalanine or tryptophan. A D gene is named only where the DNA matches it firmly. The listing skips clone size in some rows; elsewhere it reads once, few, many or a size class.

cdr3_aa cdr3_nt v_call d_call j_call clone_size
CASSYLRGAATDTQYF TGTGCCAGCAGTTATTTGCGGGGGGCGGCCACAGATACGCAGTATTTT TRBV6-2/TRBV6-3 TRBD2 TRBJ2-3 NA
CASSLLSGKGYTF TGTGCCAGCAGCTTACTTTCAGGGAAAGGCTACACCTTC TRBV7-9 NA TRBJ1-2 NA
CASSQEGLRTQYF TGCGCCAGCAGCCAAGAGGGACTCCGTACGCAGTATTTT TRBV4-1 NA TRBJ2-3 NA
CASSLGQGVGYGYTF TGTGCCAGCAGCTTAGGACAGGGGGTGGGCTATGGCTACACCTTC TRBV7-8 TRBD1 TRBJ1-2 once
CASSPELAGAGELFF TGCGCCAGCAGCCCCGAGCTAGCGGGAGCCGGGGAGCTGTTTTTT TRBV5-1 TRBD2 TRBJ2-2 NA
CASSLAGAPYSHEQYF TGCGCCAGCAGCTTAGCGGGAGCCCCATACTCGCACGAGCAGTACTTC TRBV5-1 TRBD2 TRBJ2-7 NA
CASMTGPGNTIYF TGTGCCAGCATGACAGGGCCTGGAAACACCATATATTTT TRBV11-1 TRBD1 TRBJ1-3 few
CASSLRSSGSTDTQYF TGTGCCAGCAGCTTAAGGAGTAGCGGTAGCACAGATACGCAGTATTTT TRBV11-2 NA TRBJ2-3 NA
CASSFRSGYLTDTQYF TGTGCCAGCAGCTTTAGGTCAGGCTACCTCACAGATACGCAGTATTTT TRBV7-2 NA TRBJ2-3 NA
CASGNRGNYGYTF TGTGCTAGTGGTAACAGGGGTAACTATGGCTACACCTTC TRBV12-5 TRBD1 TRBJ1-2 NA
CASSPGTAYSGANVLTF TGCGCCAGCAGCCCCGGGACAGCATACTCTGGGGCCAACGTCCTGACTTTC TRBV5-1 TRBD1 TRBJ2-6 NA
CASSIRQGARDTQYF TGTGCCAGTAGTATAAGACAGGGGGCGAGGGATACGCAGTATTTT TRBV19 TRBD1 TRBJ2-3 NA
CASSLDPTGTSGSWGTGELFF TGTGCCAGCAGCTTAGACCCTACCGGGACTAGCGGGAGTTGGGGCACCGGGGAGCTGTTTTTT TRBV7-8 TRBD2 TRBJ2-2 once
CASSPTQGSWRYEQYF TGTGCCAGCAGCCCCACACAGGGATCATGGCGCTACGAGCAGTACTTC TRBV5-5 NA TRBJ2-7 NA
CSVAGDSYEQYF TGCAGCGTTGCCGGGGACTCCTACGAGCAGTACTTC TRBV29-1 NA TRBJ2-7 NA
CASSRGLAGVEQYF TGTGCCAGCAGCCGCGGACTAGCGGGAGTCGAGCAGTACTTC TRBV11-2 TRBD2 TRBJ2-7 NA
CASSVTSRSELFF TGTGCCAGCAGCGTCACTAGCCGATCGGAGCTGTTTTTT TRBV9 NA TRBJ2-2 NA
CASSSSRAGVYEQFF TGTGCCAGCTCCTCGAGTAGGGCGGGAGTCTATGAGCAGTTCTTC TRBV2 TRBD2 TRBJ2-1 NA
CASSSPRLANYGYTF TGTGCCAGCAGTTCTCCTCGGTTAGCTAACTATGGCTACACCTTC TRBV28 NA TRBJ1-2 once
CASSERIRVEETQYF TGTGCCAGCAGTGAAAGGATCAGGGTGGAAGAGACCCAGTACTTC TRBV2 NA TRBJ2-5 NA
CASSPGQGSYNEQFF TGTGCCAGCAGTCCGGGACAGGGGTCCTACAATGAGCAGTTCTTC TRBV21-1 NA TRBJ2-1 NA
CASTSGQVSTEAFF TGTGCCAGCACCTCTGGACAGGTTAGTACTGAAGCTTTCTTT TRBV6-5 TRBD1 TRBJ1-1 NA
CASSMDRGQAGYTF TGTGCCAGTAGTATGGACAGGGGGCAGGCTGGCTACACCTTC TRBV19 TRBD1 TRBJ1-2 NA
CASSHWGRNTEAFF TGTGCCAGCAGCCACTGGGGGCGGAACACTGAAGCTTTCTTT TRBV7-9 NA TRBJ1-1 NA
CARARTFSYEQYF TGCGCCAGAGCCCGGACATTCTCCTACGAGCAGTACTTC TRBV23-1 NA TRBJ2-7 NA